A selection of T cell receptor beta chains follows, all from one sample in a study of cytomegalovirus exposure and HLA in healthy donors. The data were produced by immunoSEQ multiplex PCR, yet TCRdb's version contains in-frame clones alone and is incomplete. Seen here are about 140,000 clones, roughly 80% observed once, and the top ten hold about 3.5%. Sequencing input: PBMCs. These receptors were obtained from a man aged 40-49 years in good health and CMV-seronegative. CDR3s include the opening cysteine and the closing phenylalanine or tryptophan. The D gene is left open where the match is weak. Part of the rows lack a size; the others show once, few, many or a class for expanded clones.

v_call: TRBV13
clone_size: -
j_call: TRBJ2-1
d_call: TRBD2
cdr3_nt: TGTGCCAGCAGCCCTGGACTAGCGGGGGGGCGGAATGAGCAGTTCTTC
cdr3_aa: CASSPGLAGGRNEQFF

v_call: TRBV4-3
clone_size: few
j_call: TRBJ1-6
d_call: -
cdr3_nt: TGCGCCAGCAGCCAAGCAAGACAGGCCTATAATTCACCCCTCCACTTT
cdr3_aa: CASSQARQAYNSPLHF

v_call: TRBV6-5
clone_size: -
j_call: TRBJ1-5
d_call: -
cdr3_nt: TGTGCCAGCAGTTACTCGATCGGGGAAAGTCAGCCCCAGCATTTT
cdr3_aa: CASSYSIGESQPQHF

v_call: TRBV5-1
clone_size: -
j_call: TRBJ1-5
d_call: -
cdr3_nt: TGCGCCAGCAGTCCTCAGGGGCTGAGTGATCAGCCCCAGCATTTT
cdr3_aa: CASSPQGLSDQPQHF

v_call: TRBV30
clone_size: -
j_call: TRBJ1-2
d_call: TRBD1
cdr3_nt: TGTGCCTGGGGACAGGGGCTTAGTATTGGCTACACCTTC
cdr3_aa: CAWGQGLSIGYTF

v_call: TRBV4-3
clone_size: few
j_call: TRBJ1-5
d_call: -
cdr3_nt: TGCGCCAGCAGCCAAGATTTGCAGTTTTATAGCAATCAGCCCCAGCATTTT
cdr3_aa: CASSQDLQFYSNQPQHF

v_call: TRBV6-1
clone_size: -
j_call: TRBJ1-6
d_call: -
cdr3_nt: TGTGCCAGCAGTGAAGGGGGCTTTTCACCCCTCCACTTT
cdr3_aa: CASSEGGFSPLHF

v_call: TRBV15
clone_size: -
j_call: TRBJ1-2
d_call: TRBD1
cdr3_nt: TGTGCCACCAAGTTAACCGGGACAGCGTATGGCTACACCTTC
cdr3_aa: CATKLTGTAYGYTF

v_call: TRBV6-1
clone_size: -
j_call: TRBJ1-6
d_call: TRBD1
cdr3_nt: TGTGCCAGCAGTGCGGGACAGGGGGCGCGGGGTGATTCACCCCTCCACTTT
cdr3_aa: CASSAGQGARGDSPLHF

v_call: TRBV6-4
clone_size: -
j_call: TRBJ1-6
d_call: TRBD1
cdr3_nt: TGTGCCAGCAGGGGGACAGTAAATTCACCCCTCCACTTT
cdr3_aa: CASRGTVNSPLHF

v_call: TRBV5-6
clone_size: -
j_call: TRBJ1-5
d_call: -
cdr3_nt: TGTGCCAGCCGATTTACAGTGAGCAATCAGCCCCAGCATTTT
cdr3_aa: CASRFTVSNQPQHF

v_call: TRBV5-6
clone_size: once
j_call: TRBJ2-7
d_call: TRBD2
cdr3_nt: TGTGCCAGCAGCCATGTTGCGGGGGAGACCTACGAGCAGTACTTC
cdr3_aa: CASSHVAGETYEQYF

v_call: TRBV14
clone_size: -
j_call: TRBJ2-2
d_call: -
cdr3_nt: TGTGCCAGCAGCCCGGGACTCCCTAACACCGGGGAGCTGTTTTTT
cdr3_aa: CASSPGLPNTGELFF

v_call: TRBV10-3
clone_size: few
j_call: TRBJ1-2
d_call: -
cdr3_nt: TGTGCCACGGGGTTGTCACCAAACTATGGCTACACCTTC
cdr3_aa: CATGLSPNYGYTF

v_call: TRBV2
clone_size: once
j_call: TRBJ1-2
d_call: TRBD1
cdr3_nt: TGTGCCAGCAGTGGACAGGGCAATTTTGGTGGCTACACCTTC
cdr3_aa: CASSGQGNFGGYTF

v_call: TRBV6-5
clone_size: -
j_call: TRBJ2-7
d_call: -
cdr3_nt: TGTGCCAGCAGTTATGAGGGCTACGAGCAGTACTTC
cdr3_aa: CASSYEGYEQYF

v_call: TRBV7-9
clone_size: -
j_call: TRBJ1-2
d_call: -
cdr3_nt: TGTGCCAGCAGCTTAGGAGTCGCCTATGGCTACACCTTC
cdr3_aa: CASSLGVAYGYTF

v_call: TRBV6-4
clone_size: -
j_call: TRBJ2-1
d_call: TRBD1
cdr3_nt: TGTGCCAGCAGCAAATTTACAGGGGTGAATGAGCAGTTCTTC
cdr3_aa: CASSKFTGVNEQFF

v_call: TRBV11-2
clone_size: -
j_call: TRBJ2-7
d_call: -
cdr3_nt: TGTGCCAGCAGCCGATCGGGGGGCACCTACGAGCAGTACTTC
cdr3_aa: CASSRSGGTYEQYF

v_call: TRBV5-1
clone_size: few
j_call: TRBJ1-1
d_call: -
cdr3_nt: TGCGCCAGCGGGCGGGTGGGAATGAACACTGAAGCTTTCTTT
cdr3_aa: CASGRVGMNTEAFF

v_call: TRBV27
clone_size: -
j_call: TRBJ2-1
d_call: TRBD2
cdr3_nt: TGTGCCAGCAGTTTCCAGACTAGCGGGGGGGGTGAGCAGTTCTTC
cdr3_aa: CASSFQTSGGGEQFF

v_call: TRBV29-1
clone_size: -
j_call: TRBJ2-1
d_call: TRBD1
cdr3_nt: TGCAGCGTTGAGGGACAGGGGGCCTCCTCCTACAATGAGCAGTTCTTC
cdr3_aa: CSVEGQGASSYNEQFF

v_call: TRBV10-1
clone_size: -
j_call: TRBJ2-3
d_call: -
cdr3_nt: TGCGCCAGCAGTGGAGGGTCGGGAAGCACAGATACGCAGTATTTT
cdr3_aa: CASSGGSGSTDTQYF

v_call: TRBV6-5
clone_size: few
j_call: TRBJ1-1
d_call: -
cdr3_nt: TGTGCCAGCAGTTACGGGGGCTACACTGAAGCTTTCTTT
cdr3_aa: CASSYGGYTEAFF

v_call: TRBV27
clone_size: -
j_call: TRBJ2-3
d_call: TRBD1
cdr3_nt: TGTGCCACCAGCAGGGACAGGGACACAGATACGCAGTATTTT
cdr3_aa: CATSRDRDTDTQYF

v_call: TRBV29-1
clone_size: -
j_call: TRBJ1-2
d_call: TRBD1
cdr3_nt: TGCAGCGTTGCAAGGGGGACAGGGGTATCCCGAGGGAATGGCTACACCTTC
cdr3_aa: CSVARGTGVSRGNGYTF

v_call: TRBV5-1
clone_size: -
j_call: TRBJ1-4
d_call: TRBD1
cdr3_nt: TGCGCCAGCAGCCCCTATCTAGGACAGGGGATTTATCGGAAACTGTTTTTT
cdr3_aa: CASSPYLGQGIYRKLFF

v_call: TRBV4-3
clone_size: -
j_call: TRBJ2-7
d_call: -
cdr3_nt: TGCGCCAGCAGCCATGGGGCAGGGGCGTACGAGCAGTACTTC
cdr3_aa: CASSHGAGAYEQYF